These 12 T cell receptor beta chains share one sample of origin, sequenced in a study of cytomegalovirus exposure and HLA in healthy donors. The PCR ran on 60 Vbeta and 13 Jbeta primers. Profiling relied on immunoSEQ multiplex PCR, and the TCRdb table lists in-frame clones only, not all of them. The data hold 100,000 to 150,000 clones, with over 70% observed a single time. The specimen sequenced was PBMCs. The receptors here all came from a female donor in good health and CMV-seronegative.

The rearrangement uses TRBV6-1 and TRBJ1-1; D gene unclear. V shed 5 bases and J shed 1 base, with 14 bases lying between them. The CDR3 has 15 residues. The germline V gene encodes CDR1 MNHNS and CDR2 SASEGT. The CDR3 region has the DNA TGTGCCAGCAGTTCTCCAGTGGCCTCGAACACTGAAGCTTTCTTT. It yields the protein CASSSPVASNTEAFF.

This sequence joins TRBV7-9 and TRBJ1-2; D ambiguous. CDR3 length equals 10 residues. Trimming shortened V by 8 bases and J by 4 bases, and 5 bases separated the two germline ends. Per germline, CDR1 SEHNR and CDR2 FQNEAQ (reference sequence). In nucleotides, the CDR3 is TGTGCCAGCGCCGGCTATGGCTACACCTTC. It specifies CASAGYGYTF.

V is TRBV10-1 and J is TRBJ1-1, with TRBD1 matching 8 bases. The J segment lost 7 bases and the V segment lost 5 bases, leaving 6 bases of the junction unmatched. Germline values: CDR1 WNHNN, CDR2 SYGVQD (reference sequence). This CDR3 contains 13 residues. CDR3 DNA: TGCGCCAGCAGTATCAGGGGGCGAAGTGAAGCTTTCTTT. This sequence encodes CASSIRGRSEAFF.

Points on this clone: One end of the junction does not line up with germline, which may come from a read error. CDR3 coding DNA: TGTTCCAGCAGCTTAGATCAGGGAACCTTCTACAATGAGCAGTTCTTC. Translated: CSSSLDQGTFYNEQFF. V gene TRBV7-9 combines with J gene TRBJ2-1, with a tentative D call TRBD1 (5 bases). Germline loops: CDR1 SEHNR, CDR2 FQNEAQ (reference sequence). CDR3 length: 16 residues.

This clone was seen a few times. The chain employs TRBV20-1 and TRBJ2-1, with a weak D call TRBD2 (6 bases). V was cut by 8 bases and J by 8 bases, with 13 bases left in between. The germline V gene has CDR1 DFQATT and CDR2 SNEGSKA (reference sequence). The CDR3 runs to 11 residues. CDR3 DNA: TGCAGTCCGAGTTGGGGGGATGAGCAGTTCTTC. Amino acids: CSPSWGDEQFF.

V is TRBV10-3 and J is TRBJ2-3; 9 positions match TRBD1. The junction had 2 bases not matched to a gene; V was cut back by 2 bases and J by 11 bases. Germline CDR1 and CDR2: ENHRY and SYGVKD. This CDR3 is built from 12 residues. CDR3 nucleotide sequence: TGTGCCATCAGTGAGGGGGACAGGGTGCAGTATTTT. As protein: CAISEGDRVQYF.

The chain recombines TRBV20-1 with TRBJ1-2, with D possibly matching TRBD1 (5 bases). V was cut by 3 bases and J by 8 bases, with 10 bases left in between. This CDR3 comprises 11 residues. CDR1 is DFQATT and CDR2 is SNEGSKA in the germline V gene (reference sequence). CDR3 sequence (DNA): TGCAGTGCTAGCAGGGCGGCCGGCTACACCTTC. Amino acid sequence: CSASRAAGYTF.

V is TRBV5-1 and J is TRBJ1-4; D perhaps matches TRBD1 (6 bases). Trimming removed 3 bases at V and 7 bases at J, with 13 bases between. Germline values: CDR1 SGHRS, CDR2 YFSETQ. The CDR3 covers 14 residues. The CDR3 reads CASSWGGLGEKLFF. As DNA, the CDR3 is TGCGCCAGCAGCTGGGGGGGCCTGGGTGAAAAACTGTTTTTT.

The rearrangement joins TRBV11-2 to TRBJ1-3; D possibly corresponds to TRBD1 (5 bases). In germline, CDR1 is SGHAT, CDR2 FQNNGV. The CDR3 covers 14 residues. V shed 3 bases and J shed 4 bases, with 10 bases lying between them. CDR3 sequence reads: CASSFSQGGNTIYF. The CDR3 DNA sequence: TGTGCCAGCAGCTTTAGCCAGGGAGGAAACACCATATATTTT.

The DNA for the CDR3 is TGTGCCAGCAGCTTAGAAGGTCGGGGATCCTACACCTTC. Protein: CASSLEGRGSYTF. The V call is TRBV7-9, the J call TRBJ1-2; the D is unclear. The germline V gene encodes CDR1 SEHNR and CDR2 FQNEAQ (reference sequence). Trimming stripped 1 base from V and 10 bases from J, with 13 bases between. The CDR3 extends over 13 amino acids.

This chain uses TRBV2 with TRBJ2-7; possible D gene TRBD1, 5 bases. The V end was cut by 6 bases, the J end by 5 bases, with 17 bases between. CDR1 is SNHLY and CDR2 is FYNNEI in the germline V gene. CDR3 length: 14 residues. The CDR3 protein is CASRQVYRTDEQYF. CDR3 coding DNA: TGTGCCAGCAGACAGGTGTACCGTACCGACGAGCAGTACTTC.

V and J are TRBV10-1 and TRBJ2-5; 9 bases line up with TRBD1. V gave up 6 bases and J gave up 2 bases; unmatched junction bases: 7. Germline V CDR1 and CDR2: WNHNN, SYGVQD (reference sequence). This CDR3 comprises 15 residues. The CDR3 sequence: CASSPGTGWQETQYF. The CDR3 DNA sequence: TGCGCCAGCAGCCCCGGGACAGGGTGGCAAGAGACCCAGTACTTC.